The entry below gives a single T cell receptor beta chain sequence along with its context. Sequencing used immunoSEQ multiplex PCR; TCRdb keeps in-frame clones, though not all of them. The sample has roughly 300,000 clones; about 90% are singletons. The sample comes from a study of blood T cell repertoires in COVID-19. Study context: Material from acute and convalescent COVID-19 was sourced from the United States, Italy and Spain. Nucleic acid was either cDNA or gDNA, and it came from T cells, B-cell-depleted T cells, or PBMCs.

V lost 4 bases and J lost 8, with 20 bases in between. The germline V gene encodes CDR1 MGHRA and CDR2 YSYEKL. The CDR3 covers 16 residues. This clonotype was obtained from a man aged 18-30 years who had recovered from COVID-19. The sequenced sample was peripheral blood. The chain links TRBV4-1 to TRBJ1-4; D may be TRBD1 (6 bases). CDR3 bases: TGCGCCAGCAGCCCACTCACAACAGGGTTCGGAGAAAAACTGTTTTTT. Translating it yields CASSPLTTGFGEKLFF.